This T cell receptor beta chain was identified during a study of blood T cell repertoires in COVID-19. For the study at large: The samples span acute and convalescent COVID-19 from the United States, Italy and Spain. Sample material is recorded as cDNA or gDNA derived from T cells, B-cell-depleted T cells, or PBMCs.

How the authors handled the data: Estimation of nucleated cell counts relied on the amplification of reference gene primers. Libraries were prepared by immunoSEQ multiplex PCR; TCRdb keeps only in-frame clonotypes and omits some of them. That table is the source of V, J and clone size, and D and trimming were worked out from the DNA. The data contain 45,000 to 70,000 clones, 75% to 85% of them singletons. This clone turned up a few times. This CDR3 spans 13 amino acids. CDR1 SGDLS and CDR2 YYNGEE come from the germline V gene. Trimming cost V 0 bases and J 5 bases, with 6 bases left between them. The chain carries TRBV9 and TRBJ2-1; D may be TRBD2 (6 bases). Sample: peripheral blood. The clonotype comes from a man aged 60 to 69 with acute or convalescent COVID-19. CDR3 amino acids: CASSVGGNNEQFF. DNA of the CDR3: TGTGCCAGCAGCGTAGGCGGGAACAATGAGCAGTTCTTC.